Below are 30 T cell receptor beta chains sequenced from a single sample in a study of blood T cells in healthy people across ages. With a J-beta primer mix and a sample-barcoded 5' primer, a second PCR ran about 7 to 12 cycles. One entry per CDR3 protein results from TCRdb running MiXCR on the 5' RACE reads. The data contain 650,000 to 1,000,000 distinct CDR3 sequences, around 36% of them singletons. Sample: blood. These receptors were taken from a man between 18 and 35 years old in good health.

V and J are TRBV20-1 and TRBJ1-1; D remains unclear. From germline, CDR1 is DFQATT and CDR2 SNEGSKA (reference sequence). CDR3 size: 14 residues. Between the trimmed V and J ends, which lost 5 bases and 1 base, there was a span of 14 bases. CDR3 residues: CSAPSPLANTEAFF. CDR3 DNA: TGCAGTGCTCCCTCTCCTCTAGCGAACACTGAAGCTTTCTTT.

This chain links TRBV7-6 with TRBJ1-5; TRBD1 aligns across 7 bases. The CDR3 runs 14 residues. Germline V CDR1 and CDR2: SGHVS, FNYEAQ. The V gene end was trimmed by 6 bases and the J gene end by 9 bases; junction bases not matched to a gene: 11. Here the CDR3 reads CASSLTGDYRPQHF. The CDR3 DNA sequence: TGTGCCAGCAGTCTTACAGGGGACTATCGGCCCCAGCATTTT.

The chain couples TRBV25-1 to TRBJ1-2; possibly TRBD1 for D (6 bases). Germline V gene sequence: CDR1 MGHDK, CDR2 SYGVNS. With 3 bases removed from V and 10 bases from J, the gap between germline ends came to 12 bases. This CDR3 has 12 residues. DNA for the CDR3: TGTGCCAGCAGTGAGGGGGGCGCCGACTACACCTTC. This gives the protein CASSEGGADYTF.

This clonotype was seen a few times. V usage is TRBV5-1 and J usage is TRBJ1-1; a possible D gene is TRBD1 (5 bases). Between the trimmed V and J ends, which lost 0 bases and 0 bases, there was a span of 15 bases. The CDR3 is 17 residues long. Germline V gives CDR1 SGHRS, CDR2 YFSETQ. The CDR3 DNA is TGCGCCAGCAGCTTGGGAGCGGAGGGGAGTTTGAACACTGAAGCTTTCTTT. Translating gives CASSLGAEGSLNTEAFF. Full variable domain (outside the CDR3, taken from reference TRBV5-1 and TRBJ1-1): KAGVTQTPRYLIKTRGQQVTLSCSPISGHRSVSWYQQTPGQGLQFLFEYFSETQRNKGNFPGRFSGRQFSNSRSEMNVSTLELGDSALYLCASSLGAEGSLNTEAFFGQGTRLTVV.

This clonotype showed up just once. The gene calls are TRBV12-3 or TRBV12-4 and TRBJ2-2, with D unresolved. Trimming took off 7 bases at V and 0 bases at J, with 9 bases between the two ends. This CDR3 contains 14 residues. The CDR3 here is CASTPGANTGELFF. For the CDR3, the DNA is TGTGCCAGCACTCCAGGTGCGAACACCGGGGAGCTGTTTTTT.

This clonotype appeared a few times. The DNA of the CDR3 is TGTGCCAGCAGTCTTCCCCGCTCGACAGTACACTCTGGTGAAGCTTTCTTT. Translated: CASSLPRSTVHSGEAFF. The chain employs TRBV12-3 or TRBV12-4 and TRBJ1-1; TRBD1 is a possible D gene (5 bases). This CDR3 has 17 amino acids. Between the trimmed V and J ends, which lost 5 bases and 7 bases, there was a span of 26 bases.

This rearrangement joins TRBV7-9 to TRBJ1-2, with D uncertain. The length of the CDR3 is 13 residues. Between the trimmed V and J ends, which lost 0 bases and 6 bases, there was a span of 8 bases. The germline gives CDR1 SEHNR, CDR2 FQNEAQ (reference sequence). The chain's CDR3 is CASSLALYNGYTF. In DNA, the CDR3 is TGTGCCAGCAGCTTAGCGTTATACAATGGCTACACCTTC.

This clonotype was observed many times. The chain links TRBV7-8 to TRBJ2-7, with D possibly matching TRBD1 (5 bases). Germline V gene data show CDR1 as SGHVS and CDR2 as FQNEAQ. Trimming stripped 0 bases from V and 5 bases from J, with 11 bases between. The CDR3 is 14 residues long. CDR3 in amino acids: CASSLASRGNEQYF. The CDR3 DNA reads TGTGCCAGCAGCTTAGCGAGTAGGGGAAACGAGCAGTACTTC.

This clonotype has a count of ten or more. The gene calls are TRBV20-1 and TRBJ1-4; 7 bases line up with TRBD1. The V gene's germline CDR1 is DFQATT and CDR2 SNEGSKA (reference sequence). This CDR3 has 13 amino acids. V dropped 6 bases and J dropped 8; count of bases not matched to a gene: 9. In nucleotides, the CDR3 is TGCAGTGCCGCTCGACAGGGTCCCGAAAAACTGTTTTTT. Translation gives CSAARQGPEKLFF.

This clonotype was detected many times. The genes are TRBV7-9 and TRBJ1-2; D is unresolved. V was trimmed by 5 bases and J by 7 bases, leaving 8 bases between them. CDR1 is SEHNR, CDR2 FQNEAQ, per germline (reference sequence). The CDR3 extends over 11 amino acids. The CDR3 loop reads CASSDRSGYTF. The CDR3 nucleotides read TGTGCCAGCAGCGACCGTTCTGGCTACACCTTC. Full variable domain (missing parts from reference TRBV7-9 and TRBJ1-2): DTGVSQNPRHKITKRGQNVTFRCDPISEHNRLYWYRQTLGQGPEFLTYFQNEAQLEKSRLLSDRFSAERPKGSFSTLEIQRTEQGDSAMYLCASSDRSGYTFGSGTRLTVV.

The CDR3 nucleotides are TGTGCCAGCAGCCAAAGTATACAGGGCGGATATGGCTACACCTTC. Amino acids: CASSQSIQGGYGYTF. The chain uses TRBV4-2 and TRBJ1-2; D is possibly TRBD1 (6 bases). Germline loops: CDR1 LGHNA, CDR2 YNFKEQ. The V gene lost 2 bases and the J gene lost 5 bases, with 15 bases spanning the gap. The CDR3 has 15 amino acids.

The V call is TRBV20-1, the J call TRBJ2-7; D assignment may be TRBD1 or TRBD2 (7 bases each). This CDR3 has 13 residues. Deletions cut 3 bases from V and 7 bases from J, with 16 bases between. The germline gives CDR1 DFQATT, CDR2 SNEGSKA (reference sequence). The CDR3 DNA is TGCAGTGCTAGGCCAGGGGGGGGCAATGAGCAGTACTTC. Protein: CSARPGGGNEQYF.

The CDR3 loop reads CASSLSSAGELFF. The CDR3 DNA reads as TGTGCCAGCAGCTTATCAAGCGCCGGGGAGCTGTTTTTT. The chain combines TRBV7-3 with TRBJ2-2; D gene ambiguous. The CDR3 is 13 amino acids. V dropped 2 bases and J dropped 6 bases, with 7 bases sitting between them. In germline, CDR1 is SGHTA, CDR2 FQGTGA.

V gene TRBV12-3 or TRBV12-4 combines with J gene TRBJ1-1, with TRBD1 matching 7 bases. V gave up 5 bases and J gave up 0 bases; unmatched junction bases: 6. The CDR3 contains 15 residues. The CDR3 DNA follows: TGTGCCAGCAGTACCGGGACAGATTTGAACACTGAAGCTTTCTTT. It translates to CASSTGTDLNTEAFF.

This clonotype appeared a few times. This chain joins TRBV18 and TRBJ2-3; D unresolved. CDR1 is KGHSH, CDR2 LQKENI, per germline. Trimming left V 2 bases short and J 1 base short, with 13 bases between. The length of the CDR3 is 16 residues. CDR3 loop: CASSPVPRAGTDTQYF. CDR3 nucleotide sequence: TGTGCCAGCTCACCAGTCCCTCGGGCCGGCACAGATACGCAGTATTTT. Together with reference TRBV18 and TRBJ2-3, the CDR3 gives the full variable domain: NAGVMQNPRHLVRRRGQEARLRCSPMKGHSHVYWYRQLPEEGLKFMVYLQKENIIDESGMPKERFSAEFPKEGPSILRIQQVVRGDSAAYFCASSPVPRAGTDTQYFGPGTRLTVL.

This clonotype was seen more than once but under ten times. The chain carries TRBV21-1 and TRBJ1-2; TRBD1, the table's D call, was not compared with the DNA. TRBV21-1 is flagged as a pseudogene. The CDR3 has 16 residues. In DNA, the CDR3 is TGTGCCAGCAGCAAAGTGCCAGGGATCAGTGGGTATGGCTACACCTTC. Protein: CASSKVPGISGYGYTF.

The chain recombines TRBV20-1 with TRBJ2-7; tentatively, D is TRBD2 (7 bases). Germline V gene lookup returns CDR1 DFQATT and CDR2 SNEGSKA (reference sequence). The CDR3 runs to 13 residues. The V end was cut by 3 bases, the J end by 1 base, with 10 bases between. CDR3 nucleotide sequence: TGCAGTGCTAGCGGGGGGCCGTCCTACGAGCAGTACTTC. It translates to CSASGGPSYEQYF.

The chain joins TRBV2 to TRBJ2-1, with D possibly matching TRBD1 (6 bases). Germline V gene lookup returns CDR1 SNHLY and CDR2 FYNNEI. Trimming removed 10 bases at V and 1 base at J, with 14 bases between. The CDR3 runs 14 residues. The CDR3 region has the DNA TGTGCCACTGGTTTGGGGGCGTCCTACAATGAGCAGTTCTTC. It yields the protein CATGLGASYNEQFF.

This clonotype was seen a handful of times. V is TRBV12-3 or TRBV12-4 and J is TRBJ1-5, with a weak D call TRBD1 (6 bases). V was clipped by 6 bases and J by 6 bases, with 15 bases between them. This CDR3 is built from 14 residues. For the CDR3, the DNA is TGTGCCAGCAGCCCGACAGGTTCCGGTCAGCCCCAGCATTTT. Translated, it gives CASSPTGSGQPQHF.

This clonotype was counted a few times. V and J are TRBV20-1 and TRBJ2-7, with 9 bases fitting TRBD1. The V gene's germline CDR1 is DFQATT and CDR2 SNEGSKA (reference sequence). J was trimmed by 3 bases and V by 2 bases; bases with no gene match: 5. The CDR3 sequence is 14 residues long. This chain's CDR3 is CSARPGQGNYEQYF. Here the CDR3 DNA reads TGCAGTGCTAGACCGGGACAGGGTAACTACGAGCAGTACTTC.

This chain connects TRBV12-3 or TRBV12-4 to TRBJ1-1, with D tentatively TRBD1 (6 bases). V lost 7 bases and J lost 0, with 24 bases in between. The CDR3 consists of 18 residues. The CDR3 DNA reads TGTGCCAGCACTCTAGGGGTATCGTGGGGGGCAGTGAACACTGAAGCTTTCTTT. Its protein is CASTLGVSWGAVNTEAFF.

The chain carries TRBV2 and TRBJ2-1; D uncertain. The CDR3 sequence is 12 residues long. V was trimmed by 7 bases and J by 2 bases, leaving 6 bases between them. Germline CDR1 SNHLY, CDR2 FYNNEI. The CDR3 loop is CASMATYNEQFF. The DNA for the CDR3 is TGTGCCAGCATGGCTACCTACAATGAGCAGTTCTTC.

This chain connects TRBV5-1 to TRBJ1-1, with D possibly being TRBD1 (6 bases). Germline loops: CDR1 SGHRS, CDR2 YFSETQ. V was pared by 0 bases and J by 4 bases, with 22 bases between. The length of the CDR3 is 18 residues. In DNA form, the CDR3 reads TGCGCCAGCAGCTTGGTACAGGGTAGGGCGAGGGGGTCCACTGAAGCTTTCTTT. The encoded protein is CASSLVQGRARGSTEAFF.

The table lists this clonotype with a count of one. This CDR3 reads CASGSHRGLLLHYGYTF. The CDR3 coding sequence is TGTGCCAGCGGCTCACATCGAGGGCTGTTACTCCACTATGGCTACACCTTC. The V and J genes are TRBV7-9 and TRBJ1-2, with no clear D. Trimming pared 8 bases from V and 3 bases from J, leaving 25 bases between. Germline V gene lookup returns CDR1 SEHNR and CDR2 FQNEAQ (reference sequence). The CDR3 has 17 residues.

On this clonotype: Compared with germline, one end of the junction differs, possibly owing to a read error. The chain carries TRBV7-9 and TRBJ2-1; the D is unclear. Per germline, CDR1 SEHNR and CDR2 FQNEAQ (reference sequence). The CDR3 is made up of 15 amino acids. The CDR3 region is CACSPWQDSYNEQFF. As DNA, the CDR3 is TGTGCCTGCAGCCCGTGGCAGGACTCCTACAATGAGCAGTTCTTC.

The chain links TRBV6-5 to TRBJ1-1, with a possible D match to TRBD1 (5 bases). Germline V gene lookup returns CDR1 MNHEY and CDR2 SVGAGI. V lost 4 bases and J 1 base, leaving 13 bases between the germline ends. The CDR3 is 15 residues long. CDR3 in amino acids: CASSLTEAGNTEAFF. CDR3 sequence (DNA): TGTGCCAGCAGTTTGACAGAGGCGGGGAACACTGAAGCTTTCTTT.

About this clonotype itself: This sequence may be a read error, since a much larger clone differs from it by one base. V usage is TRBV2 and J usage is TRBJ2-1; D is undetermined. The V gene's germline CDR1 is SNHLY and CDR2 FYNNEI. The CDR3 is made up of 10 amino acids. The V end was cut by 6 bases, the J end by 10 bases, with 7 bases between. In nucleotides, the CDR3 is TGTGCCAGCAGGGATTACGAGCAGTTCTTC. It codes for CASRDYEQFF.

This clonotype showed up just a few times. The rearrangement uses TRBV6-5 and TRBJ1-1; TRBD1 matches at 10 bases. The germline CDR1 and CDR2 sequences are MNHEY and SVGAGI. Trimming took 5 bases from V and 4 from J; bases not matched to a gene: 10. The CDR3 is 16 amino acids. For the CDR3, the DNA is TGTGCCAGCAGTCACAGACAGGGGGCGAAAATCACTGAAGCTTTCTTT. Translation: CASSHRQGAKITEAFF.

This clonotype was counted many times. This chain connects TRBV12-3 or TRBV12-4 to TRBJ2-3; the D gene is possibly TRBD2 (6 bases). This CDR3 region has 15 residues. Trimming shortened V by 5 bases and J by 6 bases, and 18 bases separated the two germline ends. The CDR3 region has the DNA TGTGCCAGCAGTACCGGGGACTCACTCCGGGATACGCAGTATTTT. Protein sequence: CASSTGDSLRDTQYF.

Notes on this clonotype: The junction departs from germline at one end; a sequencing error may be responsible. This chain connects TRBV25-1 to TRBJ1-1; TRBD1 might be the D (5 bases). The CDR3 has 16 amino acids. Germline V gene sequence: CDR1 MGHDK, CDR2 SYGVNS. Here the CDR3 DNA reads TGTGCCGGCAGTGAGGGAAGCAGGGATATGGTCACTGAAGCTTTCTTT. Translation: CAGSEGSRDMVTEAFF.